One and the same sample provided the 5 T cell receptor beta chains below, sequenced in a study of shared clonotypes between healthy human individuals. Profiled with immunoSEQ multiplex PCR; TCRdb holds only in-frame clones, not every one. The sample has about 1.1 million clones, 78% seen once; the top ten hold 0.6% to 0.7%. Source material: memory CD4+ T cells from PBMCs. Noted subset: CD45RA-negative fraction. All receptors come from a man aged 18 to 29 in good health. Some clones in this sample may be carry-over from other donors' samples.

On this clone itself: Other DNA sequences of this sample code for an identical CDR3. J is TRBJ2-7 and V is TRBV19; 8 positions agree with TRBD2. The CDR3 runs to 14 residues. V was clipped by 7 bases and J by 0 bases; unmatched bases: 5. Germline CDR1 and CDR2: LNHDA and SQIVND (reference sequence). CDR3 sequence: CASTRTSGSYEQYF. The CDR3 bases are TGTGCCAGTACTCGAACTAGCGGCTCCTACGAGCAGTACTTC. Complete variable domain (other parts from reference TRBV19 and TRBJ2-7): DGGITQSPKYLFRKEGQNVTLSCEQNLNHDAMYWYRQDPGQGLRLIYYSQIVNDFQKGDIAEGYSVSREKKESFPLTVTSAQKNPTAFYLCASTRTSGSYEQYFGPGTRLTVT.

This clone was observed once. The J gene is TRBJ2-2, the V gene TRBV7-2; D may be TRBD2 (6 bases). V was clipped by 5 bases and J by 6 bases, with 13 bases between them. Germline V gives CDR1 SGHTA, CDR2 FQGNSA. The CDR3 totals 14 residues. CDR3 residues: CASSPRGGAGELFF. As DNA, the CDR3 is TGTGCCAGCAGCCCCCGGGGAGGCGCCGGGGAGCTGTTTTTT.

The rearrangement links TRBV2 to TRBJ2-7; 15 bases align to TRBD2. J was trimmed by 3 bases and V by 3 bases; bases with no gene match: 6. The CDR3 loop spans 17 amino acids. The germline V gene encodes CDR1 SNHLY and CDR2 FYNNEI. The CDR3 coding sequence is TGTGCCAGCAGTGATCCCGGACTAGCGGGAGGGAACTACGAGCAGTACTTC. Encoded protein: CASSDPGLAGGNYEQYF.

The chain couples TRBV5-4 to TRBJ2-7; weak D call: TRBD2 (6 bases). V was clipped by 0 bases and J by 4 bases, with 11 bases between them. This CDR3 spans 14 amino acids. Germline assignment: CDR1 SGHNT and CDR2 YYREEE (reference sequence). The CDR3 nucleotides read TGTGCCAGCAGCTTGGGGAGGGGATGGTACGAGCAGTACTTC. Translating it yields CASSLGRGWYEQYF.

The rearrangement uses TRBV4-2 and TRBJ2-7; D may be TRBD2 (5 bases). Trimming stripped 3 bases from V and 4 bases from J, with 13 bases between. The CDR3 runs to 14 residues. Germline V gives CDR1 LGHNA, CDR2 YNFKEQ. DNA of the CDR3: TGTGCCAGCAGCCAGCAAACGAGGGATTACGAGCAGTACTTC. It specifies CASSQQTRDYEQYF.